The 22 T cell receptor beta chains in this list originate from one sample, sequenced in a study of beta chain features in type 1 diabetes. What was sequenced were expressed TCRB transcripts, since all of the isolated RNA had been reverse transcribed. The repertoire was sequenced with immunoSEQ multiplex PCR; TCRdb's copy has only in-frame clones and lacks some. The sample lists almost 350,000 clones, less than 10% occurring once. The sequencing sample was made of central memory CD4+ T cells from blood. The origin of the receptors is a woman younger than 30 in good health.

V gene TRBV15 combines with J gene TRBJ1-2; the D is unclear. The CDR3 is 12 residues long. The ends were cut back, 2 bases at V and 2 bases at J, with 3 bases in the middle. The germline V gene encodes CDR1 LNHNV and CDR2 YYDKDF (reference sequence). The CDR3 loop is CATSRQNYGYTF. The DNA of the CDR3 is TGTGCCACCAGCAGACAGAACTATGGCTACACCTTC.

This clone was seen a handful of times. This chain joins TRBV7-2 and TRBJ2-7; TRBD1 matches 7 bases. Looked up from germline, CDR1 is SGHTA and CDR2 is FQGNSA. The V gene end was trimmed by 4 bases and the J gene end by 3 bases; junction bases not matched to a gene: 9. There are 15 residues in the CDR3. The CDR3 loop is CASSSSSGQSYEQYF. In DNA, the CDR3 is TGTGCCAGCAGCTCCTCGTCGGGACAGAGCTACGAGCAGTACTTC.

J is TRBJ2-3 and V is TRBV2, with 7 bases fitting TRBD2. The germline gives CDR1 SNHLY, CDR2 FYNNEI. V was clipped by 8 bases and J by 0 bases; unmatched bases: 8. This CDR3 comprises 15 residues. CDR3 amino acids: CASAWDYSSTDTQYF. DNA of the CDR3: TGTGCCAGCGCATGGGACTATTCTAGCACAGATACGCAGTATTTT. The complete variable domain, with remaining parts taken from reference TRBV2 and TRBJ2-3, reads EPEVTQTPSHQVTQMGQEVILRCVPISNHLYFYWYRQILGQKVEFLVSFYNNEISEKSEIFDDQFSVERPDGSNFTLKIRSTKLEDSAMYFCASAWDYSSTDTQYFGPGTRLTVL.

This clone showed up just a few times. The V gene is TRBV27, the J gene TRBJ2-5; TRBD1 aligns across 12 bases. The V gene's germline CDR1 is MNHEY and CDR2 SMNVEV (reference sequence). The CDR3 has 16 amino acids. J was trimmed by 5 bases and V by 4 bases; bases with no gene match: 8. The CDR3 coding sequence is TGTGCCAGCAGTTCAGGCGTAGGGACAGGGGGCGAGACCCAGTACTTC. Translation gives CASSSGVGTGGETQYF.

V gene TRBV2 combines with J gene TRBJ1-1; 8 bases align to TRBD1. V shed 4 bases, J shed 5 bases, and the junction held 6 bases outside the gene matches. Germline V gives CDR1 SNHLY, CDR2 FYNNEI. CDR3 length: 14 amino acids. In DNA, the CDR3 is TGTGCCAGCAGTGTACAGGGGGTGGAGACTGAAGCTTTCTTT. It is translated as CASSVQGVETEAFF.

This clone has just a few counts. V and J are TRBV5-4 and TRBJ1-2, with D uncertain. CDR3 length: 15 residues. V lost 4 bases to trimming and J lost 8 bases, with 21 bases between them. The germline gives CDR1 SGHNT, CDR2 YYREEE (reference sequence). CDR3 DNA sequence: TGTGCCAGCAGCCAAGAGCGGCAGGCAGGTTCGGGCTACACCTTC. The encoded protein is CASSQERQAGSGYTF.

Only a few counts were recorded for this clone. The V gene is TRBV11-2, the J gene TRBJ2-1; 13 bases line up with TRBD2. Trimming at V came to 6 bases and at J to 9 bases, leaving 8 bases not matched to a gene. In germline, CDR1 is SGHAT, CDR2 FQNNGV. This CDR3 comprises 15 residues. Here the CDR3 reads CASSTGLAGVSEQFF. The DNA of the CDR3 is TGTGCCAGCAGTACCGGACTAGCGGGAGTCAGTGAGCAGTTCTTC.

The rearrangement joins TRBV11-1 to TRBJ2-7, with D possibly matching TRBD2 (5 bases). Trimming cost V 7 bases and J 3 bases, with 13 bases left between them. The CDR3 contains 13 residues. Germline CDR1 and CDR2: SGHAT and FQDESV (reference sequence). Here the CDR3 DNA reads TGTGCCAGCACGCGATGGGAGAGCTACGAGCAGTACTTC. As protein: CASTRWESYEQYF.

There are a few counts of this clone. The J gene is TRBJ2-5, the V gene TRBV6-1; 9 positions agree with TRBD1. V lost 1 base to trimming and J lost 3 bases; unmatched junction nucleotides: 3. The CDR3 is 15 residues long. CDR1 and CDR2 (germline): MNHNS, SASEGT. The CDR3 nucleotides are TGTGCCAGCAGTGAAGACCGGGACAGGGAAGAGACCCAGTACTTC. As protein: CASSEDRDREETQYF.

This chain's CDR3 is CASSRDRSAYGYTF. CDR3 nucleotides: TGTGCCAGCAGCCGAGACAGGTCAGCCTATGGCTACACCTTC. The chain recombines TRBV7-9 with TRBJ1-2, with D possibly TRBD1 on 6 matching bases. This CDR3 is built from 14 residues. From germline, CDR1 is SEHNR and CDR2 FQNEAQ (reference sequence). Trimming removed 5 bases from V and 4 bases from J, with 14 bases in between.

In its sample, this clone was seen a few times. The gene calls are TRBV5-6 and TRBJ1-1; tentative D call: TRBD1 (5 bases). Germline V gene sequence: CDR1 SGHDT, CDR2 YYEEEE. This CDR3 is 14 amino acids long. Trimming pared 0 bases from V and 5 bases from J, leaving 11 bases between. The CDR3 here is CASSLVNRGTEAFF. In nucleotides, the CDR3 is TGTGCCAGCAGCTTGGTAAATAGGGGAACTGAAGCTTTCTTT.

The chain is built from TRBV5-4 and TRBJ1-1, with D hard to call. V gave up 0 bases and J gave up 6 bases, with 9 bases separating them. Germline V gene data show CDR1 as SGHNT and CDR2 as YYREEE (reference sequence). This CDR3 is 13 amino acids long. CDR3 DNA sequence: TGTGCCAGCAGCTTGGTTAGATCAGCTGAAGCTTTCTTT. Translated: CASSLVRSAEAFF.

CDR3 in DNA: TGTGCCAGCAGTACAGAGGGAGAAGGATCGGGGCGAGAGACCCAGTACTTC. Residues: CASSTEGEGSGRETQYF. The rearrangement links TRBV28 to TRBJ2-5, with D tentatively TRBD1 or TRBD2 (5 bases each). The V end was cut by 5 bases, the J end by 4 bases, with 23 bases between. The CDR3 is 17 residues long. Germline values: CDR1 MDHEN, CDR2 SYDVKM.

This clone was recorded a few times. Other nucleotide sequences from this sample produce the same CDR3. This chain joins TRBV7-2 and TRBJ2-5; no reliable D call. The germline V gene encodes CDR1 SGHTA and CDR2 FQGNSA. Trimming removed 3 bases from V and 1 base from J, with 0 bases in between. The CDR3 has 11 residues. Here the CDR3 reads CASSFQETQYF. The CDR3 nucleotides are TGTGCCAGCAGCTTCCAAGAGACCCAGTACTTC.

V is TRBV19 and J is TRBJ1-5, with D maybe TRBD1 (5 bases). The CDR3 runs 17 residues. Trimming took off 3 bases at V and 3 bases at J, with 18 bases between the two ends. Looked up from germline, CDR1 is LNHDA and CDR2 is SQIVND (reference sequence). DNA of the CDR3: TGTGCCAGTAGTATCTATCCTGGCGGGACCCACAATCAGCCCCAGCATTTT. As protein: CASSIYPGGTHNQPQHF.

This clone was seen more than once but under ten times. For the CDR3, the DNA is TGTGCCAGCAGCTTAGTGAATGAGCAGTTCTTC. Translation: CASSLVNEQFF. The chain joins TRBV7-6 to TRBJ2-1, with D hard to call. The CDR3 totals 11 residues. Germline V CDR1 and CDR2: SGHVS, FNYEAQ. The V gene lost 1 base and the J gene lost 7 bases, with 2 bases spanning the gap.

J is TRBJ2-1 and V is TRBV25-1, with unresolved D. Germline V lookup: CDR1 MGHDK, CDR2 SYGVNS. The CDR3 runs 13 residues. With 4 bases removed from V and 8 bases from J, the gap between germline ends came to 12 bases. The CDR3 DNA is TGTGCCAGCAGTGGTGGCCTCAGAGATGAGCAGTTCTTC. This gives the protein CASSGGLRDEQFF.

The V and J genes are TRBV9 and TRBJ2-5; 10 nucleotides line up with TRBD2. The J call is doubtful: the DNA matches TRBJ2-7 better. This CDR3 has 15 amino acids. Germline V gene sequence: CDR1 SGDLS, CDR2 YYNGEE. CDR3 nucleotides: TGTGCCAGCAGCCCCTCTAGCGGGAGCTCCTACGAGCAGTACTTC. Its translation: CASSPSSGSSYEQYF.

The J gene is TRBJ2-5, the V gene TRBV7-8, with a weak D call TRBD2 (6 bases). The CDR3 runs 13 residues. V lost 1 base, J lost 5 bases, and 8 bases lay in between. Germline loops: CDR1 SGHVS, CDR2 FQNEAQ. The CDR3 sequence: CASSLDRGETQYF. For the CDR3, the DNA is TGTGCCAGCAGCTTAGACCGGGGGGAGACCCAGTACTTC.

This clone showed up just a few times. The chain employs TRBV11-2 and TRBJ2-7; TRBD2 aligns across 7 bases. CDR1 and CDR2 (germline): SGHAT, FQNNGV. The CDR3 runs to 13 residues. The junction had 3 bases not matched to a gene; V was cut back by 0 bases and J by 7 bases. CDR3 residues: CASSLDGAGEQYF. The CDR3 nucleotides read TGTGCCAGCAGCTTAGATGGAGCGGGGGAGCAGTACTTC.

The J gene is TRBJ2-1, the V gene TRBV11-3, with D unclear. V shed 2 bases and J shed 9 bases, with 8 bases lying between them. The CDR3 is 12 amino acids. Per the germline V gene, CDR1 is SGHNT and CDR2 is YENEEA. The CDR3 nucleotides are TGTGCCAGCAGCTTAAGGTGGGGTGAGCAGTTCTTC. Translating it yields CASSLRWGEQFF.

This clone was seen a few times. The CDR3 region has the DNA TGTGCCAGCAGTCTAGGCCTCACTGAAGCTTTCTTT. This sequence encodes CASSLGLTEAFF. The V gene is TRBV7-2, the J gene TRBJ1-1, with D unclear. The CDR3 covers 12 residues. Germline CDR1 SGHTA, CDR2 FQGNSA. The germline V and J ends were trimmed by 6 bases and 4 bases, with 9 bases remaining between them.